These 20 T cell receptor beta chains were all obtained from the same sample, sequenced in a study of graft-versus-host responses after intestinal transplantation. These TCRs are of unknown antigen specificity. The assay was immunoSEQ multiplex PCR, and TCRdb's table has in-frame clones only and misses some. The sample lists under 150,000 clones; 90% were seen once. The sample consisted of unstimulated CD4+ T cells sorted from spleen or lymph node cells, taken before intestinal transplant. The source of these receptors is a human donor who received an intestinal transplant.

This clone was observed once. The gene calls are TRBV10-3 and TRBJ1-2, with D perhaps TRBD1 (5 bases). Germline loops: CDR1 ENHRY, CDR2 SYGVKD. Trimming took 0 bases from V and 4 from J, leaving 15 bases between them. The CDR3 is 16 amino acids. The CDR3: CAISESQAGQGYGYTF. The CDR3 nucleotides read TGTGCCATCAGTGAGTCGCAGGCAGGGCAAGGCTATGGCTACACCTTC.

CDR3 sequence: CASSLGSYENEQFF. CDR3 nucleotide sequence: TGCGCCAGCAGCTTGGGGTCCTACGAAAATGAGCAGTTCTTC. V gene TRBV5-1 combines with J gene TRBJ2-1, with unresolved D. This CDR3 spans 14 amino acids. Germline V lookup: CDR1 SGHRS, CDR2 YFSETQ. The V end lost 0 bases, the J end lost 7 bases, and 11 bases lay between the germline ends.

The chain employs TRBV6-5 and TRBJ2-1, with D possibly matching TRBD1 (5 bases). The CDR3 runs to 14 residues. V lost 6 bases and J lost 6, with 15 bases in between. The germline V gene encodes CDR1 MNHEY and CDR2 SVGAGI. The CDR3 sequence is CASSRMGPGNEQFF. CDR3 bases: TGTGCCAGCAGCCGTATGGGGCCTGGCAATGAGCAGTTCTTC.

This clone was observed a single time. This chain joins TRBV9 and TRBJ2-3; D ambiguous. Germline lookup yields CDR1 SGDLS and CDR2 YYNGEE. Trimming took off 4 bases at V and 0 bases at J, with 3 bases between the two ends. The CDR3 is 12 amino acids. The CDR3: CASSLSTDTQYF. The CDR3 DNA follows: TGTGCCAGCAGCCTCAGCACAGATACGCAGTATTTT.

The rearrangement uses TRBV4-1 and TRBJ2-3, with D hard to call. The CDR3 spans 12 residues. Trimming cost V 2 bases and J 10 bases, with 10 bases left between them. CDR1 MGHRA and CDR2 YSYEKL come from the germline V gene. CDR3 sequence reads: CASSQWSRPQYF. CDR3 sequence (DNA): TGCGCCAGCAGCCAATGGTCTAGGCCGCAGTATTTT.

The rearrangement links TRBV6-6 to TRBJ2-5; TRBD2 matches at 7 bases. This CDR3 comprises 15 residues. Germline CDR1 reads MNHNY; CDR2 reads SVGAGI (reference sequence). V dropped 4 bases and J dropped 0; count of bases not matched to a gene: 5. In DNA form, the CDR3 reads TGTGCCAGCAGTTCGGATAGCGGGTACCAAGAGACCCAGTACTTC. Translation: CASSSDSGYQETQYF.

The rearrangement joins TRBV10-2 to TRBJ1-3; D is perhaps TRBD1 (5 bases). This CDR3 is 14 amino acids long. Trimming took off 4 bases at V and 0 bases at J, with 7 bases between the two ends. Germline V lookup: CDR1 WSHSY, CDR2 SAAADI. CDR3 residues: CASSGQPSGNTIYF. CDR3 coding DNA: TGCGCCAGCAGTGGACAGCCCTCTGGAAACACCATATATTTT.

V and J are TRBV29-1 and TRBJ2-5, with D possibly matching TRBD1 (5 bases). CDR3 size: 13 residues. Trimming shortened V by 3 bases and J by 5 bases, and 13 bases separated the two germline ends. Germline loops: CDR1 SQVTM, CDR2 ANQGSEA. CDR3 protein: CSVDGRALETQYF. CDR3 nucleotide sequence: TGCAGCGTTGATGGCAGGGCCTTGGAGACCCAGTACTTC.

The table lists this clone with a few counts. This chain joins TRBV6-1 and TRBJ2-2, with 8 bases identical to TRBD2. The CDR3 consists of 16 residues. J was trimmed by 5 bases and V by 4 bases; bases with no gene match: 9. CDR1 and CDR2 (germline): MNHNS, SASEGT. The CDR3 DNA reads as TGTGCCAGCAGTGCCCTCGGGGGGGCTGGGACCGGGGAGCTGTTTTTT. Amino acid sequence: CASSALGGAGTGELFF.

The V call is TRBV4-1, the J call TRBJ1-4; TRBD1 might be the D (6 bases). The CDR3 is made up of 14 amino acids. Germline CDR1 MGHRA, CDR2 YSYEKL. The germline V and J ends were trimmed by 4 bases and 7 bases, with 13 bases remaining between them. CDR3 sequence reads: CASSPYRVSEKLFF. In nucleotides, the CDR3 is TGCGCCAGCAGCCCTTACAGGGTTAGTGAAAAACTGTTTTTT.

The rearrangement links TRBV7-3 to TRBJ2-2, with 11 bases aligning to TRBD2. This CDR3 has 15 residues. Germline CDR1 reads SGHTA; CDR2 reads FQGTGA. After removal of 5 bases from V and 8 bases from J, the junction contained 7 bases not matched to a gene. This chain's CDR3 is CASSLAGGGIGELFF. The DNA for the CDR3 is TGTGCCAGCAGCCTAGCGGGAGGAGGAATAGGGGAGCTGTTTTTT. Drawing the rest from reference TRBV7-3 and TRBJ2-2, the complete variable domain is GAGVSQTPSNKVTEKGKYVELRCDPISGHTALYWYRQSLGQGPEFLIYFQGTGAADDSGLPNDRFFAVRPEGSVSTLKIQRTERGDSAVYLCASSLAGGGIGELFFGEGSRLTVL.

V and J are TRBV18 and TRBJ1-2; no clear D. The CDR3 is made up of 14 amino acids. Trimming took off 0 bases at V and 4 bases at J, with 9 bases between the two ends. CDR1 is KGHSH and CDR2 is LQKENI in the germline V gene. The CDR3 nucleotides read TGTGCCAGCTCACCACCTAACAGATCCTATGGCTACACCTTC. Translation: CASSPPNRSYGYTF.

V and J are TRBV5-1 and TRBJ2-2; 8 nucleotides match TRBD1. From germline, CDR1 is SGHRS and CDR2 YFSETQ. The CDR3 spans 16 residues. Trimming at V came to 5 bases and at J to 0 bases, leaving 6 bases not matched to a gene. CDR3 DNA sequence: TGCGCCAGCAGGGGTGTGGGACAGGCGAACACCGGGGAGCTGTTTTTT. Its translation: CASRGVGQANTGELFF.

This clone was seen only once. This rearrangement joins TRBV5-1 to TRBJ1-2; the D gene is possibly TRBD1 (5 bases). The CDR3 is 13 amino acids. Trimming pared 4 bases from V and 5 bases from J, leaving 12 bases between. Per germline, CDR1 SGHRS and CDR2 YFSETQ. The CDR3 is CASSDTGVYGYTF. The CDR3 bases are TGCGCCAGCAGCGATACAGGAGTTTATGGCTACACCTTC.

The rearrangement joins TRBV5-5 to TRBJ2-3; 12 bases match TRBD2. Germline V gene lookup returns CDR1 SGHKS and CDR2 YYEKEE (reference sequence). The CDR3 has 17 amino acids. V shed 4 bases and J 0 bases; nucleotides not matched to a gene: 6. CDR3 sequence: CASSPRTSGTSTDTQYF. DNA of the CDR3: TGTGCCAGCAGCCCACGGACTAGCGGGACTAGCACAGATACGCAGTATTTT.

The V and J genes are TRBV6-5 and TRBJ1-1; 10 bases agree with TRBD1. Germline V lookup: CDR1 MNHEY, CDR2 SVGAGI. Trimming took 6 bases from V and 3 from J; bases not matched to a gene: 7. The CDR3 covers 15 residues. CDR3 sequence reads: CASRGDRGLYTEAFF. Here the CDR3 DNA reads TGTGCCAGCAGGGGTGACAGGGGGCTGTACACTGAAGCTTTCTTT.

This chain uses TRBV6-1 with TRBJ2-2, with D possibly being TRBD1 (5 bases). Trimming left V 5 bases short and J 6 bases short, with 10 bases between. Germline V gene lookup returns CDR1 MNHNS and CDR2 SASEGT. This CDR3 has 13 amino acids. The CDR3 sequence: CASSPVGAGELFF. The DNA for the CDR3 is TGTGCCAGCAGTCCCGTAGGGGCCGGGGAGCTGTTTTTT.

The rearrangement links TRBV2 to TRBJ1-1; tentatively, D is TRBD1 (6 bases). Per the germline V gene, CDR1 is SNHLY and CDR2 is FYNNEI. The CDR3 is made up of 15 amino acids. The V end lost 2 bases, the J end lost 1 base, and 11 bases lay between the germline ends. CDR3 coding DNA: TGTGCCAGCAGTGAAATTCAGGGGCGGAACACTGAAGCTTTCTTT. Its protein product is CASSEIQGRNTEAFF.

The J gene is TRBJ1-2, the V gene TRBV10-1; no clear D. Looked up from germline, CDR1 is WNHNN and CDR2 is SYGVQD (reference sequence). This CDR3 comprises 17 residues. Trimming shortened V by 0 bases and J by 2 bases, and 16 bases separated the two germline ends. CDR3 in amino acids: CASSESLWVGGNYGYTF. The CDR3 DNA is TGCGCCAGCAGTGAGTCGTTATGGGTCGGAGGGAACTATGGCTACACCTTC.

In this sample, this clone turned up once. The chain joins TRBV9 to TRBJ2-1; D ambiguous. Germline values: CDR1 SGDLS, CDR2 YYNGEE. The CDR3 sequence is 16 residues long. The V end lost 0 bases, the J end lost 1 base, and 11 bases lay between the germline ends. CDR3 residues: CASSVEAVLSYNEQFF. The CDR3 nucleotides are TGTGCCAGCAGCGTAGAGGCGGTCCTGTCCTACAATGAGCAGTTCTTC.